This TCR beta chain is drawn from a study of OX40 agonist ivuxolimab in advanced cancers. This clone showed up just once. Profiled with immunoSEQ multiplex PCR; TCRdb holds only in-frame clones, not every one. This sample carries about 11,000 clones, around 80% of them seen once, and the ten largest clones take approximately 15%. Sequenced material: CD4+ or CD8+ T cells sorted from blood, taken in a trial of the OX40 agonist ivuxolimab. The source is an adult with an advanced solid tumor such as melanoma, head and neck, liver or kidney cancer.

In DNA form, the CDR3 reads TGTGCCTGGGAAGTATCGTCCCCCTATGGCTACACCTTC. Translating gives CAWEVSSPYGYTF. The genes are TRBV30 and TRBJ1-2; D not resolved. V dropped 5 bases and J dropped 4 bases, with 14 bases sitting between them. Germline assignment: CDR1 GTSNPN and CDR2 SVGIG (reference sequence). There are 13 residues in the CDR3.